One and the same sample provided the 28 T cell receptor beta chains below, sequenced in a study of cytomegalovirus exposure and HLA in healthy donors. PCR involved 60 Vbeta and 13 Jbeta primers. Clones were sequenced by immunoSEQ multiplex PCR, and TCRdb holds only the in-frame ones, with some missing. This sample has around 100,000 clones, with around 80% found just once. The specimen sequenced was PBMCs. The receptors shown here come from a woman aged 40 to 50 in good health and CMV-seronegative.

The DNA for the CDR3 is TGCAGCGTCAGGCCAGGGGCCCTTGAAGCTTTCTTT. As protein: CSVRPGALEAFF. The rearrangement links TRBV29-1 to TRBJ1-1; perhaps TRBD1 as D (6 bases). In germline, CDR1 is SQVTM, CDR2 ANQGSEA. The CDR3 has 12 amino acids. V lost 6 bases to trimming and J lost 7 bases, with 15 bases between them. Based on the CDR3 plus reference TRBV29-1 and TRBJ1-1, the full variable domain is SAVISQKPSRDICQRGTSLTIQCQVDSQVTMMFWYRQQPGQSLTLIATANQGSEATYESGFVIDKFPISRPNLTFSTLTVSNMSPEDSSIYLCSVRPGALEAFFGQGTRLTVV.

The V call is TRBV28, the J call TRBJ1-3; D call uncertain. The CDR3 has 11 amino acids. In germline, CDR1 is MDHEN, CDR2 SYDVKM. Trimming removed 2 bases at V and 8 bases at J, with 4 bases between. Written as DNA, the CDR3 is TGTGCCAGCAGTTTAGGGCACACCATATATTTT. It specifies CASSLGHTIYF.

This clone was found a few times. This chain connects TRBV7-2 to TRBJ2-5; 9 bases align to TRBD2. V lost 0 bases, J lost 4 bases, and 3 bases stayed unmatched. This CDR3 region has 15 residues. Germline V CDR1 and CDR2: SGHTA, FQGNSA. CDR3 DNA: TGTGCCAGCAGCTTAGCTGGGACTAGCTTAGAGACCCAGTACTTC. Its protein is CASSLAGTSLETQYF.

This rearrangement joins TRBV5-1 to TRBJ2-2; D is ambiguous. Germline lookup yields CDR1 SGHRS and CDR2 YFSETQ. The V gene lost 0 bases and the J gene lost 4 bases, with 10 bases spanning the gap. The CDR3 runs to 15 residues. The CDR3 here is CASSLDSASTGELFF. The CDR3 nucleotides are TGCGCCAGCAGCTTGGACAGTGCGAGCACCGGGGAGCTGTTTTTT.

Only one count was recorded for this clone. The CDR3 region is CATVFARAGRIDEQFF. CDR3 nucleotides: TGCGCCACCGTATTCGCGCGCGCGGGAAGAATCGATGAGCAGTTCTTC. The chain recombines TRBV4-3 with TRBJ2-1, with D perhaps TRBD2 (6 bases). From germline, CDR1 is LGHNA and CDR2 YSLEER. The length of the CDR3 is 16 residues. Trimming shortened V by 10 bases and J by 8 bases, and 27 bases separated the two germline ends.

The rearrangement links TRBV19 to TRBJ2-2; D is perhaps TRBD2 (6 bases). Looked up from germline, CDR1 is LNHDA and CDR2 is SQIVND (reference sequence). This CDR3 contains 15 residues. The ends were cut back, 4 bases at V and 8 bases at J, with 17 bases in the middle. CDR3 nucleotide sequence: TGTGCCAGTAGTAATGGACGGGAGCGCCAAGGGGAGCTGTTTTTT. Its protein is CASSNGRERQGELFF.

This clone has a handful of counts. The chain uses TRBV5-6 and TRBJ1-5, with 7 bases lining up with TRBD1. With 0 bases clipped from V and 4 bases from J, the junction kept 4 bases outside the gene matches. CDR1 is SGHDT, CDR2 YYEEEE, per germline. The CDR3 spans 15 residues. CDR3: CASSLGGQPNQPQHF. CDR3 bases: TGTGCCAGCAGCTTGGGGGGACAGCCTAATCAGCCCCAGCATTTT.

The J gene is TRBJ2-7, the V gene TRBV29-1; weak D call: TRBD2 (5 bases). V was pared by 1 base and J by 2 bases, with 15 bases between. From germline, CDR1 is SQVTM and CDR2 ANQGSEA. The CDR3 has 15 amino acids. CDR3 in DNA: TGCAGCGTTGAAGGCCCGGAGGACCGGACCTACGAGCAGTACTTC. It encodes CSVEGPEDRTYEQYF.

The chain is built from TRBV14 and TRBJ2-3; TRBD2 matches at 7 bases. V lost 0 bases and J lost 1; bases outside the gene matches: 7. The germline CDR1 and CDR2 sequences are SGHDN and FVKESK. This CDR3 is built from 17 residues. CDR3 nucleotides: TGTGCCAGCAGCCAAGATCTAATGGCGGGGGGCACAGATACGCAGTATTTT. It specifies CASSQDLMAGGTDTQYF.

This CDR3 reads CASSLGTSGLYNEQFF. The CDR3, as DNA: TGTGCCAGCAGCCTTGGGACTAGCGGCCTCTACAATGAGCAGTTCTTC. The rearrangement links TRBV5-4 to TRBJ2-1; 11 bases map to TRBD2. The V gene's germline CDR1 is SGHNT and CDR2 YYREEE (reference sequence). This CDR3 has 16 amino acids. J gave up 3 bases and V 4 bases, and 6 bases lay outside the gene matches.

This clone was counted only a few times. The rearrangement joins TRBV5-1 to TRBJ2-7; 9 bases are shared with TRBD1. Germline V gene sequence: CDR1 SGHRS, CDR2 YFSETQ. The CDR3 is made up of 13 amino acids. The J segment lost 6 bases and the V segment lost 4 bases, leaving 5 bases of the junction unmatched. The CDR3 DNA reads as TGCGCCAGCAGCGACAGGGGGGATGGCGAGCAGTACTTC. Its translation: CASSDRGDGEQYF.

The CDR3 spells CATRAGLMNTEAFF. The CDR3 region has the DNA TGTGCCACCCGCGCGGGACTCATGAACACTGAAGCTTTCTTT. This rearrangement joins TRBV2 to TRBJ1-1, with a possible D match to TRBD1 (5 bases). V shed 10 bases and J shed 0 bases, with 15 bases lying between them. This CDR3 has 14 amino acids. The germline CDR1 and CDR2 sequences are SNHLY and FYNNEI. Looking up the rest from reference TRBV2 and TRBJ1-1 gives the full variable domain: EPEVTQTPSHQVTQMGQEVILRCVPISNHLYFYWYRQILGQKVEFLVSFYNNEISEKSEIFDDQFSVERPDGSNFTLKIRSTKLEDSAMYFCATRAGLMNTEAFFGQGTRLTVV.

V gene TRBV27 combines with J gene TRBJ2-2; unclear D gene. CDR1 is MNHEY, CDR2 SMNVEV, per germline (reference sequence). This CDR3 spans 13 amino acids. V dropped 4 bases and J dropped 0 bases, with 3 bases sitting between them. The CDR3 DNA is TGTGCCAGCAGTTATACGAACACCGGGGAGCTGTTTTTT. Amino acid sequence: CASSYTNTGELFF.

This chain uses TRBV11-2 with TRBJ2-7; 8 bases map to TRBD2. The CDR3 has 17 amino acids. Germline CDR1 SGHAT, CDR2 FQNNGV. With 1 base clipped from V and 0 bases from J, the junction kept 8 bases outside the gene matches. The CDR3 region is CASSLGAGGASSYEQYF. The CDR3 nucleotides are TGTGCCAGCAGCTTAGGGGCGGGGGGCGCGAGCTCCTACGAGCAGTACTTC.

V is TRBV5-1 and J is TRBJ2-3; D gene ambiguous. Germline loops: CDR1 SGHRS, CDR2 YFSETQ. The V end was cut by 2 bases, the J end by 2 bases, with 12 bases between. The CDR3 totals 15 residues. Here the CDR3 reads CASSLSPEDTDTQYF. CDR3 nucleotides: TGCGCCAGCAGCTTATCCCCAGAGGACACAGATACGCAGTATTTT.

The CDR3 is CASSWQQGEAFF. DNA of the CDR3: TGTGCCAGCAGCTGGCAACAGGGTGAAGCTTTCTTT. The chain has TRBV7-2 and TRBJ1-1; perhaps TRBD1 as D (6 bases). With 4 bases removed from V and 7 bases from J, the gap between germline ends came to 10 bases. The CDR3 covers 12 residues. Per germline, CDR1 SGHTA and CDR2 FQGNSA. The complete variable domain, with remaining parts taken from reference TRBV7-2 and TRBJ1-1, reads GAGVSQSPSNKVTEKGKDVELRCDPISGHTALYWYRQSLGQGLEFLIYFQGNSAPDKSGLPSDRFSAERTGGSVSTLTIQRTQQEDSAVYLCASSWQQGEAFFGQGTRLTVV.

The CDR3 region is CASSLAGGTDTQYF. For the CDR3, the DNA is TGTGCCAGCAGTTTAGCGGGAGGGACAGATACGCAGTATTTT. This chain joins TRBV9 and TRBJ2-3; TRBD2 matches 11 bases. V dropped 5 bases and J dropped 3; count of bases not matched to a gene: 2. This CDR3 is built from 14 residues. CDR1 SGDLS and CDR2 YYNGEE come from the germline V gene.

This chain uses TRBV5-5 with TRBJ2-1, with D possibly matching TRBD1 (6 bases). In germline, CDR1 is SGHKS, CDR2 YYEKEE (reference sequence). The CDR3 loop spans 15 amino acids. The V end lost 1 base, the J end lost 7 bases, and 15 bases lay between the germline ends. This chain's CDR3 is CASSLTKNRENEQFF. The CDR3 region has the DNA TGTGCCAGCAGCTTGACCAAGAACAGGGAGAATGAGCAGTTCTTC.

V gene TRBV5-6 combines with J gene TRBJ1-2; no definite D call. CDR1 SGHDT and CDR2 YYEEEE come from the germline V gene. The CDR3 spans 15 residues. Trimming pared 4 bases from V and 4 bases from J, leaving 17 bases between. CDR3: CASSLTTRRSYGYTF. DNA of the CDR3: TGTGCCAGCAGCCTGACTACGCGACGGAGCTATGGCTACACCTTC.

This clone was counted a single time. CDR3 in DNA: TGCGCCAGCAGCCAAGTAGCGGGAGGGAGCACAGATACGCAGTATTTT. This gives the protein CASSQVAGGSTDTQYF. The chain is built from TRBV4-3 and TRBJ2-3, with TRBD2 matching 11 bases. The CDR3 contains 16 residues. The germline gives CDR1 LGHNA, CDR2 YSLEER. V was pared by 1 base and J by 0 bases, with 0 bases of the junction left unmatched.

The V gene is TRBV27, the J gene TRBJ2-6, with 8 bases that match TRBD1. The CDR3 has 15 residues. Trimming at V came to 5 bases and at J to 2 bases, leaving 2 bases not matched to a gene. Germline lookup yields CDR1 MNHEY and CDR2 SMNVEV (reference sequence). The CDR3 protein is CASSIRGPGANVLTF. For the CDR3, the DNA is TGTGCCAGCAGTATCAGGGGGCCTGGGGCCAACGTCCTGACTTTC. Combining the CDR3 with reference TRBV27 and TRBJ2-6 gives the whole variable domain EAQVTQNPRYLITVTGKKLTVTCSQNMNHEYMSWYRQDPGLGLRQIYYSMNVEVTDKGDVPEGYKVSRKEKRNFPLILESPSPNQTSLYFCASSIRGPGANVLTFGAGSRLTVL.

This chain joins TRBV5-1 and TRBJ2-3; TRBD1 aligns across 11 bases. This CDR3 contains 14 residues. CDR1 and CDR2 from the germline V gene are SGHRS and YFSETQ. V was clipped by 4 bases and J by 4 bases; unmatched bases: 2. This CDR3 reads CASSGGQGADTQYF. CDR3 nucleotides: TGCGCCAGCAGCGGGGGACAGGGGGCAGATACGCAGTATTTT. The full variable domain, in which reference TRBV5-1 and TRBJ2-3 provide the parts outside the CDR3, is KAGVTQTPRYLIKTRGQQVTLSCSPISGHRSVSWYQQTPGQGLQFLFEYFSETQRNKGNFPGRFSGRQFSNSRSEMNVSTLELGDSALYLCASSGGQGADTQYFGPGTRLTVL.

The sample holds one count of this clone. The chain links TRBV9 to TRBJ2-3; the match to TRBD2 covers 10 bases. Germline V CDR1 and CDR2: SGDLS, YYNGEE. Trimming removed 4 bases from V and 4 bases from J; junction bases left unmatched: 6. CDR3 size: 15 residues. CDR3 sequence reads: CASSHIAGGSDTQYF. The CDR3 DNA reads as TGTGCCAGCAGCCACATAGCGGGAGGCTCAGATACGCAGTATTTT.

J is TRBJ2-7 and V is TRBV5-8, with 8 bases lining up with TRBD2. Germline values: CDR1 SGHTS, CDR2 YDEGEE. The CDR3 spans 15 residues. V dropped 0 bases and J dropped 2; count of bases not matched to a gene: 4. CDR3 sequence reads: CASSLGLAPTYEQYF. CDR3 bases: TGTGCCAGCAGCTTGGGACTAGCGCCTACCTACGAGCAGTACTTC.

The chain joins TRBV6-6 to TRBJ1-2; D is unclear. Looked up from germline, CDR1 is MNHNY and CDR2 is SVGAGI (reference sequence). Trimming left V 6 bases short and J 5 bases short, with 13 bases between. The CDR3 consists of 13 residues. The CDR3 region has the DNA TGTGCCAGCAGCTCCAGAGGAGGGTATGGCTACACCTTC. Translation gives CASSSRGGYGYTF.

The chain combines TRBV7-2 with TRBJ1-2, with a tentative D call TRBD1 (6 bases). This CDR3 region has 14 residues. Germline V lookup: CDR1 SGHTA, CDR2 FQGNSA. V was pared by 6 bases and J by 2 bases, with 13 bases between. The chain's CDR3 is CASSRQGQNYGYTF. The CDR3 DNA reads TGTGCCAGCAGTCGGCAGGGGCAGAACTATGGCTACACCTTC.

CDR3 protein: CASSLPPVHTQYF. As DNA, the CDR3 is TGTGCCAGCAGCCTACCACCGGTCCATACGCAGTATTTT. The chain employs TRBV7-2 and TRBJ2-3; D is unresolved. Germline lookup yields CDR1 SGHTA and CDR2 FQGNSA. The CDR3 contains 13 residues. V lost 5 bases and J lost 7, with 13 bases in between.

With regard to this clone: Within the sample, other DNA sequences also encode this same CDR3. For the CDR3, the DNA is TGTGCCAGCAGTTTAGCGGGGAGCTACGAGCAGTACTTC. It is translated as CASSLAGSYEQYF. V gene TRBV6-5 combines with J gene TRBJ2-7; 8 positions match TRBD2. CDR1 is MNHEY, CDR2 SVGAGI, per germline. The CDR3 has 13 residues. The V and J ends lost 4 bases and 3 bases, in that order; junction bases with no gene match: 2.